The clone carrying this T cell receptor (beta chain) was found many times. Its antigen is unknown. This sample is part of a study of CD8 T cells in ankylosing spondylitis. V was pared by 4 bases and J by 10 bases, with 21 bases between. There are 15 residues in the CDR3. CDR1 SGDLS and CDR2 YYNGEE come from the germline V gene. Findings and caveats of the study: Apparently characteristic of ankylosing spondylitis blood was a TCR beta motif (about 8 highly homologous variants). Past studies reported some motif variants in reactive arthritis synovial fluid and blood.

TCR beta libraries were made by quantitative 5'-RACE with molecular barcodes. From the 5' RACE reads, TCRdb called clonotypes with MiXCR, one entry per CDR3 protein. Of approximately 42,000 distinct CDR3 sequences in the sample, over 3.5% were seen once. The sequence derives from a female donor with ankylosing spondylitis or in good health (not recorded which). The chain links TRBV9 to TRBJ2-1; D is possibly TRBD1 or TRBD2 (5 bases each). Sequenced sample: blood, either unsorted or a sorted T cell fraction (not recorded which). The CDR3: CASSPIYPRDHEQFF. CDR3 nucleotides: TGTGCCAGCAGCCCTATTTACCCCAGGGACCACGAGCAGTTCTTC.